This T cell receptor beta chain is from a study of identical twins. Study-level points and caveats: Compared with models, monozygotic twins showed more out-of-frame TCR alpha sharing.

Looked up from germline, CDR1 is SEHNR and CDR2 is FQNEAQ (reference sequence). Trimming removed 2 bases from V and 0 bases from J, with 14 bases in between. This CDR3 is built from 17 residues. Note on this clonotype: The antigen is undetermined.

All donors comprised healthy Caucasians. Unique molecular identifiers were present on the cDNA, which also gained a universal primer site by template switching. In TCRdb, the 5' RACE reads were re-called with MiXCR into one record per CDR3 protein. The table has around 160,000 distinct CDR3 sequences, around 3.5% seen once. The sequence was collected from a man aged 18 to 29 in good health. Specimen: memory T cells sorted from blood. This sequence joins TRBV7-9 and TRBJ2-1; no firm D call. DNA of the CDR3: TGTGCCAGCAGCTTAAACCAAGTAGGTAGCTCCTACAATGAGCAGTTCTTC. It translates to CASSLNQVGSSYNEQFF.